Below, one T cell receptor (beta chain) is given with its context. The data stem from a study of T cell repertoires in aging, cancer and after chemotherapy. V was clipped by 4 bases and J by 4 bases; unmatched bases: 12. Germline V gives CDR1 MNHEY, CDR2 SMNVEV (reference sequence). The CDR3 totals 18 residues. TRB rearrangements spanning V, D and J were amplified using mixed TRB-A/B primers. Each CDR3 protein is one row after TCRdb ran MiXCR on the multiplex PCR reads. The table includes 7,000 to 9,000 distinct CDR3 sequences, over 40% detected once. The template was genomic DNA from peripheral blood, not RNA.

The clonotype comes from a human donor with a solid tumor. Material: blood. V and J are TRBV27 and TRBJ2-7; TRBD2 matches at 14 bases. The CDR3 region has the DNA TGTGCCAGCAGTTCCGGCCCCGGACTAGCGGGAGGCAGGTACGAGCAGTACTTC. Protein sequence: CASSSGPGLAGGRYEQYF.